The clone carrying this TCR beta chain was counted only a few times. This entry is derived from a study of T cells after yellow fever vaccination. Each CDR3 protein is one row after TCRdb ran MiXCR on the 5' RACE reads. This sample has about 170,000 distinct CDR3 sequences, with 9.5% to 11% found just once. Sequencing used CD8+ T cells sorted from PBMCs, obtained 15 days after the yellow fever booster vaccination. This TCR derives from a man between 18 and 29 years old who received the YFV17D yellow fever vaccine.

CDR3 amino acids: CASSLGGGYEQFF. CDR3 in DNA: TGTGCCAGCAGCTTGGGTGGGGGCTATGAGCAGTTCTTC. The V gene is TRBV7-6, the J gene TRBJ2-1, with D perhaps matching TRBD1 (6 bases). The CDR3 runs to 13 residues. Germline-derived CDR1 and CDR2 are SGHVS and FNYEAQ. Deletions cut 3 bases from V and 8 bases from J, with 11 bases between.